These T cell receptor beta chains were read from a single sample in a study of T cell repertoires in cytomegalovirus infection. These receptors' antigens are unknown. One entry per CDR3 protein, called by TCRdb with MiXCR from the reads. The data show about 350,000 distinct CDR3 sequences, about 35% seen once. Here the sequenced sample was cultured PBMCs, taken from culture after CMV antigen stimulation. The source is a human donor in good health (CMV status not recorded). Some clones in this sample may be carry-over from other donors' samples. Each CDR3 is given with its conserved first and last residue. Each record gives: J gene, D gene, clone size, V gene, CDR3 DNA, CDR3 protein. The D gene is left open where the match is weak. A row's size may be missing; if present it is once, few, many or a size class.

TRBJ2-1	TRBD2	NA	TRBV6-2/TRBV6-3	TGTGCCAGCAGCTATGAAATAGCGGGAGAGCAGTTCTTC	CASSYEIAGEQFF
TRBJ2-3	TRBD2	NA	TRBV14	TGTGCCAGCAGCCAAGACAACGGGAGGGCCGTAGATACGCAGTATTTT	CASSQDNGRAVDTQYF
TRBJ1-2	NA	few	TRBV7-6	TGTGCCAGCAGCTTAGTGGAGGAAGGTGGCTACACCTTC	CASSLVEEGGYTF
TRBJ2-2	NA	many	TRBV7-2	TGTGCCAGCGAGGCGCCAAAATGGAGGTCCCCCTCTCCCGGGGAGCTGTTTTTT	CASEAPKWRSPSPGELFF
TRBJ2-7	NA	few	TRBV6-2/TRBV6-3	TGTGCCAGCAGCGCCTCGACCGACCCTCCCTACGAGCAGTACTTC	CASSASTDPPYEQYF
TRBJ2-4	TRBD1	NA	TRBV7-6	TGTGCCAGCAGCCTTAGAGGGACAGGGGGCAAAAACATTCAGTACTTC	CASSLRGTGGKNIQYF
TRBJ1-3	NA	NA	TRBV29-1	TGCAGTATTGGGTTTGGAAACACCATATATTTT	CSIGFGNTIYF
TRBJ2-3	NA	NA	TRBV4-3	TGCGCCAGCAGCCAAGAAGCTCGCACAGATACGCAGTATTTT	CASSQEARTDTQYF
TRBJ2-7	TRBD2	NA	TRBV27	TGTGCCAGGGTGGGGCGGGGGGTCGACTCCTACGAGCAGTACTTC	CARVGRGVDSYEQYF
TRBJ1-6	NA	few	TRBV6-2/TRBV6-3	TGTGCCAGCAGTTACGTGTTCTCACCCCTCCACTTT	CASSYVFSPLHF
TRBJ2-1	TRBD2	few	TRBV27	TGTGCCAGCCGACTAGCGGGAGGTGGGAATGAGCAGTTCTTC	CASRLAGGGNEQFF
TRBJ1-5	NA	NA	TRBV2	TGTGCCAGCAGGAGGGGGGGCGGTCAGCCCCAGCATTTT	CASRRGGGQPQHF
TRBJ2-6	NA	NA	TRBV2	TGTGCCAGCAGTGACAGGGGGGCCAACGTCCTGACTTTC	CASSDRGANVLTF
TRBJ2-7	NA	NA	TRBV20-1	TGCAGTGCTAGAGGGTCCCCCCGAAGCTCCTACGAGCAGTACTTC	CSARGSPRSSYEQYF
TRBJ1-5	TRBD1	few	TRBV20-1	TGCAGTGCTAGAGTGGCAGGGGGTAGCAATCAGCCCCAGCATTTT	CSARVAGGSNQPQHF
TRBJ2-3	TRBD2	few	TRBV28	TGTGCCAGCAGTCGGCTAGCGGAGACCACAGATACGCAGTATTTT	CASSRLAETTDTQYF
TRBJ1-2	NA	NA	TRBV12-3/TRBV12-4	TGTGCCAGCAGTTCCCCCCGGGGAGTTAACTATGGCTACACCTTC	CASSSPRGVNYGYTF
TRBJ2-1	TRBD2	NA	TRBV14	TGTGCCAGCAGTCCCGGGACTACGGCTGAGCAGTTCTTC	CASSPGTTAEQFF
TRBJ2-3	NA	few	TRBV12-3/TRBV12-4	TGTGCCAGCAGTCCCCACCTCCCAGGCCAGCAGTATTTT	CASSPHLPGQQYF
TRBJ2-1	NA	many	TRBV7-2	TGTGCCAGCAGCTTAGCTGGGGACAAGAAGGATGAGCAGTTCTTC	CASSLAGDKKDEQFF
TRBJ2-7	TRBD2	many	TRBV7-2	TGTGCCAGCAGCCAAAGGGGCGGGAGATGGTACGAGCAGTACTTC	CASSQRGGRWYEQYF
TRBJ2-2	NA	NA	TRBV4-2	TGTGCCAGCAGCCAAGAGGGTAGCGCGAACACCGGGGAGCTGTTTTTT	CASSQEGSANTGELFF
TRBJ2-3	TRBD2	NA	TRBV25-1	TGTGCCAGCAGTGACCTAGCGGGAGTGGCAGATACGCAGTATTTT	CASSDLAGVADTQYF
TRBJ1-5	TRBD1	few	TRBV19	TGTGCCAGTAGTATCAACAGGGGCCCCAATCAGCCCCAGCATTTT	CASSINRGPNQPQHF
TRBJ2-5	NA	NA	TRBV7-4	TGTGCCAGCAGCTCCGCCGTGTTGGCGAGGGGAGAGACCCAGTACTTC	CASSSAVLARGETQYF
TRBJ2-4	TRBD1	many	TRBV7-2	TGTGCCAGCAGCTTAGCCCGGGACAGGGGGCGAGCCAAAAACATTCAGTACTTC	CASSLARDRGRAKNIQYF
TRBJ2-3	NA	many	TRBV7-9	TGTGCCAGCAGCTTACCCAAGGGGCGAAGCACAGATACGCAGTATTTT	CASSLPKGRSTDTQYF
TRBJ1-2	NA	NA	TRBV7-9	TGTGCCAGCAGCACACAGGGTTTCAGGTCTGGCTACACCTTC	CASSTQGFRSGYTF
TRBJ2-7	NA	NA	TRBV28	TGTGCCAGCAGTTTACCAACAGGGAGCTCCTACGAGCAGTACTTC	CASSLPTGSSYEQYF
TRBJ2-3	TRBD1	NA	TRBV28	TGTGCCAGTCACAGGGGGCGTGGGCTAGATACGCAGTATTTT	CASHRGRGLDTQYF
TRBJ2-3	TRBD1	few	TRBV28	TGTGCCAGCAGTTTCCGACAGGGGGGCACAGATACGCAGTATTTT	CASSFRQGGTDTQYF
TRBJ1-2	NA	few	TRBV12-3/TRBV12-4	TGTGCCAGCACCCTTGGCGCGTCGGTTGGCTACACCTTC	CASTLGASVGYTF
TRBJ1-5	NA	NA	TRBV2	TGTGCCAGCAGTGAAGGGTCCCGAATTCAGCCCCAGCATTTT	CASSEGSRIQPQHF